The 6 T cell receptor beta chains reported below all come from one sample, sequenced in a study of shared clonotypes between healthy human individuals. Sequencing used immunoSEQ multiplex PCR; TCRdb keeps in-frame clones, though not all of them. The sample consists of some 2.3 million clones, 93% of them appearing once. The sequenced material came from naive CD4+ T cells from PBMCs. Subset specified: CD45RA+ positively selected. All receptors derive from a man between 18 and 29 years old in good health. Some clones in this sample may be carry-over from other donors' samples.

The chain employs TRBV10-3 and TRBJ1-4, with D uncertain. Trimming stripped 3 bases from V and 5 bases from J, with 10 bases between. The CDR3 contains 14 residues. The germline V gene has CDR1 ENHRY and CDR2 SYGVKD. This CDR3 reads CAISDFRVNEKLFF. CDR3 nucleotide sequence: TGTGCCATCAGTGATTTCCGGGTAAATGAAAAACTGTTTTTT.

This clone was detected only once. The V gene is TRBV28, the J gene TRBJ2-1, with 12 nucleotides matching TRBD2. The V segment lost 3 bases and the J segment 9 bases; nucleotides outside the gene matches: 6. The germline gives CDR1 MDHEN, CDR2 SYDVKM. This CDR3 spans 15 amino acids. CDR3 amino acids: CASSFKGLAGSEQFF. Here the CDR3 DNA reads TGTGCCAGCAGTTTTAAGGGACTAGCGGGTTCTGAGCAGTTCTTC.

The J gene is TRBJ2-1, the V gene TRBV2, with TRBD2 matching 9 bases. There are 12 residues in the CDR3. Trimming removed 5 bases from V and 10 bases from J; junction bases left unmatched: 3. CDR1 is SNHLY and CDR2 is FYNNEI in the germline V gene. In DNA, the CDR3 is TGTGCCAGCAGTTACCTAGCGGGGGAGCAGTTCTTC. Its protein product is CASSYLAGEQFF.

Written as DNA, the CDR3 is TGTGCCAGCAGTGCGGGACACTTAGCGGGAGGGTACAATGAGCAGTTCTTC. Its translation: CASSAGHLAGGYNEQFF. This rearrangement joins TRBV6-1 to TRBJ2-1; 11 bases are shared with TRBD2. Germline values: CDR1 MNHNS, CDR2 SASEGT. J lost 4 bases, V lost 4 bases, and 9 bases had no gene match. The CDR3 has 17 residues.

V gene TRBV7-9 combines with J gene TRBJ2-7; D unresolved. This CDR3 has 15 residues. In germline, CDR1 is SEHNR, CDR2 FQNEAQ (reference sequence). Trimming shortened V by 5 bases and J by 0 bases, and 14 bases separated the two germline ends. CDR3 loop: CASSAPGRLSYEQYF. The CDR3, as DNA: TGTGCCAGCAGCGCCCCGGGCAGACTCTCCTACGAGCAGTACTTC.

The chain links TRBV5-1 to TRBJ2-7; TRBD2 agrees at 10 bases. V trimming: 0 bases; J trimming: 12 bases; junction bases outside the gene matches: 6. This CDR3 has 13 amino acids. Germline lookup yields CDR1 SGHRS and CDR2 YFSETQ. The CDR3 is CASSLVLAGAGYF. CDR3 bases: TGCGCCAGCAGCTTGGTTCTAGCGGGGGCTGGGTACTTC.